The T cell receptor (beta chain) under discussion was sequenced for a study of shared clonotypes between healthy human individuals. Concerning this clone itself: The CDR3 does not end in the conserved phenylalanine or tryptophan, so this is likely a read error.

This CDR3 spans 15 amino acids. Germline CDR1 reads MDHEN; CDR2 reads SYDVKM. Trimming left V 6 bases short and J 2 bases short, with 14 bases between. Some clones are missing from TCRdb's copy, which holds only in-frame ones; the method was immunoSEQ multiplex PCR. The table shows 2 million to 3 million clones, with 93% occurring only once. The sequenced sample was naive CD4+ T cells from PBMCs. The subset: CD45RA+ positively selected. The chain couples TRBV28 to TRBJ1-5, with a tentative D call TRBD1 (5 bases). The sequence was obtained from a man aged 18 to 29 in good health. Some clones in this sample may be carry-over from other donors' samples. The CDR3: CASRGLGQGNQPQHL. CDR3 in DNA: TGTGCCAGCAGGGGATTGGGGCAGGGCAATCAGCCCCAGCATCTT.